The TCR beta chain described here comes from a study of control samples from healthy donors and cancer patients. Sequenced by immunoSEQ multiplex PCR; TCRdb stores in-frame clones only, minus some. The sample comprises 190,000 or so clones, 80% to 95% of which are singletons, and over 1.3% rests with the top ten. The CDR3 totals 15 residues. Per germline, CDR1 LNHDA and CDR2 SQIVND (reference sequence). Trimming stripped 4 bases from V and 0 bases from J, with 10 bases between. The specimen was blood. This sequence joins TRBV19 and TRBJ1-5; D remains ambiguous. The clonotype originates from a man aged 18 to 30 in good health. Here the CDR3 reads CASSTFTYSNQPQHF. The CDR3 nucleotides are TGTGCCAGTAGTACCTTCACTTATAGCAATCAGCCCCAGCATTTT.